The present T cell receptor (beta chain) was sequenced within a study of CD8 T cells in ankylosing spondylitis. The CDR3 has 20 residues. CDR1 and CDR2 (germline): KGHDR, SFDVKD. J gave up 9 bases and V 7 bases, and 26 bases lay outside the gene matches. The study's findings and limits: Existing reports had already noted some motif variants in reactive arthritis synovial fluid and blood. Clones tied to disease were said to be significantly enriched in matched ankylosing spondylitis synovial fluid. Clones linked with disease were CD8+ and fairly uncommon in the peripheral blood. A motif in TCR beta, a set of 8 or 9 highly homologous variants, appeared characteristic of ankylosing spondylitis blood.

Comment on this clonotype: The target antigen is unknown.

Construction of TCR beta libraries was performed using quantitative 5'-RACE with molecular barcodes. TCRdb re-analysed the 5' RACE reads in MiXCR, keeping a single row per CDR3 protein. The table lists about 540,000 distinct CDR3 sequences, about 13% of them singletons. Sequenced input: blood, either unsorted or a sorted T cell fraction (not recorded which). The sequence was obtained from a male donor with ankylosing spondylitis. The chain employs TRBV24-1 and TRBJ2-1, with 10 bases matching TRBD2. The CDR3 DNA follows: TGTGCCACCAGGGGAAGAGATGGCACCAGCAGGCTAGCGGGAGAGGGTGAGCAGTTCTTC. This gives the protein CATRGRDGTSRLAGEGEQFF.